A selection of T cell receptor beta chains follows, all from one sample in a study of T cell responses to AZD1222 COVID-19 vaccine. Clones were read by immunoSEQ multiplex PCR, and TCRdb kept only the in-frame ones, dropping some. The table has about 120,000 clones, more than 75% seen once. The sample in question was peripheral blood, obtained 28 days after the second AZD1222 dose. These TCRs come from an adult who received the AZD1222 COVID-19 vaccine. Each CDR3 is given with its conserved first and last residue. The order of the fields is D gene, V gene, J gene, clone size, CDR3 DNA, CDR3 protein. A D gene is named only where the DNA matches it firmly. Size tells how often a clone was seen (once, few, many) or the class of an expanded clone, and some rows leave it out.

.	TRBV25-1	TRBJ1-2	.	TGTGCCAGCAGTGGCTCCCGGGGCTACACCTTC	CASSGSRGYTF
.	TRBV5-6	TRBJ2-7	few	TGTGCCAGCAGCAGTGACAAGATCTACGAGCAGTACTTC	CASSSDKIYEQYF
TRBD2	TRBV9	TRBJ2-1	.	TGTGCCAGCAGCGTAGCTGCGGGAGGTCCCTACAATGAGCAGTTCTTC	CASSVAAGGPYNEQFF
TRBD1	TRBV9	TRBJ1-3	.	TGTGCCAGCAGCGAAGTGACAGGGCACGGAAACACCATATATTTT	CASSEVTGHGNTIYF
.	TRBV19	TRBJ1-2	.	TGTGCCAGTACCCTGACAGAATCTAACTATGGCTACACCTTC	CASTLTESNYGYTF
TRBD1	TRBV6-4	TRBJ1-1	.	TGTGCCAGCAGTAGCCGACCGGGACAGGGGGCTCCCGAAGCTTTCTTT	CASSSRPGQGAPEAFF
TRBD1	TRBV19	TRBJ2-5	.	TGTGCCAGTGTGGACAGGATCTCGACCCAGTACTTC	CASVDRISTQYF
.	TRBV5-4	TRBJ1-6	.	TGTGCCAGCAGCTTGGCAGGAAGGAGGGTTGATTCACCCCTCCACTTT	CASSLAGRRVDSPLHF
TRBD1	TRBV6-5	TRBJ2-5	once	TGTGCCAGCAGTTACCCCCTCGGACAGGAGCTTAAGACCCAGTACTTC	CASSYPLGQELKTQYF
TRBD1	TRBV10-1	TRBJ1-5	.	TGCGCCAGCAGCAGCGGGACAGTTAGCAATCAGCCCCAGCATTTT	CASSSGTVSNQPQHF
TRBD1	TRBV6-5	TRBJ2-7	.	TGTGCCAGCAGACCGACAGGGGGGTCCTACGAGCAGTACTTC	CASRPTGGSYEQYF
TRBD1	TRBV5-1	TRBJ1-2	.	TGCGCCAGCAGCTTGGCCGGGACAGGGGGCAGGGGCTACACCTTC	CASSLAGTGGRGYTF
TRBD1	TRBV11-2	TRBJ1-1	.	TGTGCCAGCAGCAATTCCGGGACAGGGTCCCTCAAGACTGAAGCTTTCTTT	CASSNSGTGSLKTEAFF
.	TRBV4-1	TRBJ2-1	.	TGCGCCAGCAGCCAAGATTTAGGAGGCTCCTACAATGAGCAGTTCTTC	CASSQDLGGSYNEQFF
TRBD1	TRBV5-1	TRBJ1-2	.	TGCGCCAGCAGCTCCGGACAGGGTGGTGATGGCTACACCTTC	CASSSGQGGDGYTF
.	TRBV30	TRBJ2-7	.	TGTGCCTGGAGTTTAAGGGGCCCTAGCTCCTACGAGCAGTACTTC	CAWSLRGPSSYEQYF
TRBD2	TRBV7-2	TRBJ2-7	.	TGTGCCAGCAGCTTAGGGGGACTAGCGAGCTACGAGCAGTACTTC	CASSLGGLASYEQYF
.	TRBV19	TRBJ1-2	.	TGTGCCAGTAGTTCGCAGGGGCATGGCTACACCTTC	CASSSQGHGYTF
TRBD1	TRBV10-2	TRBJ1-4	.	TGCGCCAGCAGAGGGGACAGGCCAACAACTAATGAAAAACTGTTTTTT	CASRGDRPTTNEKLFF
.	TRBV5-5	TRBJ1-1	.	TGTGCCAGCAGCTTCGGGGGAACTGAAGCTTTCTTT	CASSFGGTEAFF
.	TRBV12-5	TRBJ2-5	once	TGTGCTAGTGGTTTGGGGCAGGGGGGAGAAGAGACCCAGTACTTC	CASGLGQGGEETQYF
.	TRBV6-2/TRBV6-3	TRBJ1-3	.	TGTGCCAGCAGTTACTCCGAGAGCTCTGGAAACACCATATATTTT	CASSYSESSGNTIYF
.	TRBV5-8	TRBJ2-1	.	TGTGCCAGCAGCTTGGCACGGGGGTCATACGGTTACAATGAGCAGTTCTTC	CASSLARGSYGYNEQFF
.	TRBV12-3/TRBV12-4	TRBJ1-1	.	TGTGCCAGCAGGACCGGGACGAACACTGAAGCTTTCTTT	CASRTGTNTEAFF
.	TRBV5-5	TRBJ1-1	.	TGTGCCAGCAGCTTGATAGCCGAGAACACTGAAGCTTTCTTT	CASSLIAENTEAFF
.	TRBV5-6	TRBJ2-5	.	TGTGCCAGCAGCTTGGCGGCAGAGTACCAAGAGACCCAGTACTTC	CASSLAAEYQETQYF
.	TRBV28	TRBJ2-7	.	TGTGCCAGCACCGTTTCCCCGAGGGGCACCTACGAGCAGTACTTC	CASTVSPRGTYEQYF
.	TRBV14	TRBJ1-6	.	TGTGCCAGCAGCCAACCGTTGTCAAGCTCCTATAATTCACCCCTCCACTTT	CASSQPLSSSYNSPLHF
.	TRBV4-3	TRBJ1-2	.	TGCGCCAGCAGCCAAGAATCCAGACAGATCTATGGCTACACCTTC	CASSQESRQIYGYTF
.	TRBV7-9	TRBJ2-7	.	TGTGCCAGCAGCCCATGGACAGAAAATACCTACGAGCAGTACTTC	CASSPWTENTYEQYF
.	TRBV19	TRBJ1-2	once	TGTGCCAGTAGTATAGCCGGCGGCAGGTTGTCTGAGGGCTACACCTTC	CASSIAGGRLSEGYTF
.	TRBV24-1	TRBJ2-3	.	TGTGCCACCAGTGTCCCGCAGCCTCGGACAGATACGCAGTATTTT	CATSVPQPRTDTQYF
.	TRBV13	TRBJ2-5	.	TGTGCCAGCAGCCTACGGGACGGCCAAGAGACCCAGTACTTC	CASSLRDGQETQYF
.	TRBV19	TRBJ1-2	.	TGTGCCAGTAGTATCCGACAACACAGGGACGGCTACACCTTC	CASSIRQHRDGYTF
TRBD1	TRBV2	TRBJ1-4	.	TGTGCCAGCAGATCCCTCGGACAGGCGGGGGAAAAACTGTTTTTT	CASRSLGQAGEKLFF
.	TRBV6-5	TRBJ1-5	.	TGTGCCAGCAGTTACGAAAACAGTTTCCGTCAGCCCCAGCATTTT	CASSYENSFRQPQHF
.	TRBV5-1	TRBJ1-5	.	TGCGCCAGCAGCTTGGCACAGGTCAATCAGCCCCAGCATTTT	CASSLAQVNQPQHF
.	TRBV21-1	TRBJ1-1	once	TGTGCCAGCAGCGGGGGCCGGACAGAGAACACTGAAGCTTTCTTT	CASSGGRTENTEAFF
.	TRBV14	TRBJ2-1	.	TGTGCCAGCAGCCAAGAATTGATGGGTGAGCAGTTCTTC	CASSQELMGEQFF
TRBD1	TRBV18	TRBJ2-2	.	TGTGCCAGCTCACCTGGGACAGGAGCGAACACCGGGGAGCTGTTTTTT	CASSPGTGANTGELFF
.	TRBV12-3/TRBV12-4	TRBJ2-2	.	TGTGCGCAACAGGGATCCACCGGGGAGCTGTTTTTT	CAQQGSTGELFF
TRBD1	TRBV24-1	TRBJ1-1	once	TGTGCCACCATAGACAGGGGGAAACGTACTGAAGCTTTCTTT	CATIDRGKRTEAFF
.	TRBV19	TRBJ1-2	.	TGTGCCAGTAGTTATGGGGGGAGCTATGGCTACACCTTC	CASSYGGSYGYTF
TRBD2	TRBV27	TRBJ2-7	.	TGTGCCAGCAGTGTAGGACTAGCGGGGTCCTACGAGCAGTACTTC	CASSVGLAGSYEQYF
.	TRBV6-2/TRBV6-3	TRBJ1-2	.	TGTGCCAGCAGTTTTGATAAAAACTATGGCTACACCTTC	CASSFDKNYGYTF
.	TRBV7-9	TRBJ1-2	.	TGTGCCAGCAGCTTTTTCACGGGCTACACCTTC	CASSFFTGYTF
TRBD2	TRBV5-5	TRBJ2-1	.	TGTGCCAGCAGCTTGGCCGGGACTAGCGGGAGTTTGCAGTTCTTC	CASSLAGTSGSLQFF